The 2 T cell receptor beta chains presented below share a single source sample, sequenced in a study of T cell responses to AZD1222 COVID-19 vaccine. Clones were read by immunoSEQ multiplex PCR, and TCRdb kept only the in-frame ones, dropping some. This sample has tens of thousands of clones; roughly 88% occur once, and the top ten carry approximately 40%. The material was peripheral blood, obtained 28 days after the second AZD1222 dose. The origin of the receptors is an adult who received the AZD1222 COVID-19 vaccine.

The chain employs TRBV12-3 or TRBV12-4 and TRBJ1-2; 10 nucleotides align to TRBD1. V lost 4 bases and J lost 8; bases outside the gene matches: 4. The CDR3 covers 13 residues. The DNA for the CDR3 is TGTGCCAGCAGTTCGACAGGGGGCGGCGGCTACACCTTC. This translates into CASSSTGGGGYTF.

The CDR3 DNA reads TGTGCCAGCAGCCGGACTAGCGGGGGCTACGAGCAGTACTTC. Translation gives CASSRTSGGYEQYF. The chain has TRBV6-5 and TRBJ2-7, with 13 positions matching TRBD2. The V and J ends lost 6 bases and 3 bases, in that order; junction bases with no gene match: 2. Per the germline V gene, CDR1 is MNHEY and CDR2 is SVGAGI. The CDR3 has 14 amino acids.